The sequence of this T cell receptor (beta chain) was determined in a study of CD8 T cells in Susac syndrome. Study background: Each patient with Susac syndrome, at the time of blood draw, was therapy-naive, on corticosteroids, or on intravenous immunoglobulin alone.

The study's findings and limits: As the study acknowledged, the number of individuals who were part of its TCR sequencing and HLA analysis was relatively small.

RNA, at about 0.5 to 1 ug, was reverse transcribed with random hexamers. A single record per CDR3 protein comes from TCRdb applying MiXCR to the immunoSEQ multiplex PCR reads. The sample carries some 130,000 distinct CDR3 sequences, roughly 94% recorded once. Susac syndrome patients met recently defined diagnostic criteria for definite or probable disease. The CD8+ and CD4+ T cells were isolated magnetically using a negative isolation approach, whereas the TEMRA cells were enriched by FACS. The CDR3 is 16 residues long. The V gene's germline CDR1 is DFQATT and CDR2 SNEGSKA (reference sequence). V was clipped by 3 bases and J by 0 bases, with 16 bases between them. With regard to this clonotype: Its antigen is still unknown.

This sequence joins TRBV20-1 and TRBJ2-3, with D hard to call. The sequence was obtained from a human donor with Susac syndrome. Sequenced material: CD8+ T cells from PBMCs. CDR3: CSASPPEQPSTDTQYF. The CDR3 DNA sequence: TGCAGTGCTAGTCCCCCCGAACAGCCTAGCACAGATACGCAGTATTTT.